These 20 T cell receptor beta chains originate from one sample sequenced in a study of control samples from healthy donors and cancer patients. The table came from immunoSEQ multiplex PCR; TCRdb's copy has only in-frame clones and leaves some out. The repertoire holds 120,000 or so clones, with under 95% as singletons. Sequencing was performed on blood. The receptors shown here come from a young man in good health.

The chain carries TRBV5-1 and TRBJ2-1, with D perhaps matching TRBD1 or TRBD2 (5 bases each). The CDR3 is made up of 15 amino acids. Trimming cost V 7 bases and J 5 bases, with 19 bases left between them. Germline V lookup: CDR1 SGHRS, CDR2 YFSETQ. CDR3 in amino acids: CASGLSGTVDNEQFF. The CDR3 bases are TGCGCCAGCGGATTGTCCGGGACGGTAGACAATGAGCAGTTCTTC.

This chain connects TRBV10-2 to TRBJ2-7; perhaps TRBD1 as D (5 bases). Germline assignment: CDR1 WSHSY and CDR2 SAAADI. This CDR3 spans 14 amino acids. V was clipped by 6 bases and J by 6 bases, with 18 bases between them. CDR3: CASRPTGPKGEQYF. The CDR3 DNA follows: TGCGCCAGCAGACCCACAGGCCCGAAGGGCGAGCAGTACTTC.

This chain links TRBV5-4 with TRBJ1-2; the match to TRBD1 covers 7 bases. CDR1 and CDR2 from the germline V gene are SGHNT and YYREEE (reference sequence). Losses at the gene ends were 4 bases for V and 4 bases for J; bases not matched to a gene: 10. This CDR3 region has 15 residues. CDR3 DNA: TGTGCCAGCAGCCGGGAGGGGGCCCCCCCCTATGGCTACACCTTC. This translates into CASSREGAPPYGYTF.

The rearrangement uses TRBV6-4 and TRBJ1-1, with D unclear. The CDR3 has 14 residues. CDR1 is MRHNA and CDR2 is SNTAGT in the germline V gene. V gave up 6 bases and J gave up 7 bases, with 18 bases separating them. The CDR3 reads CASSETSTQHEAFF. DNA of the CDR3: TGTGCCAGCAGCGAAACGAGTACTCAGCATGAAGCTTTCTTT.

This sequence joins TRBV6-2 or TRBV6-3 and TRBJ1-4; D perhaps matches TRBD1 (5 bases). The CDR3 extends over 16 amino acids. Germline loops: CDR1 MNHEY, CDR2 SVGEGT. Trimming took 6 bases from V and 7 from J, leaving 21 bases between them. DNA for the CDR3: TGTGCCAGCAGCCGCAATCTGGGGCGGAGGAGTGAAAAACTGTTTTTT. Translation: CASSRNLGRRSEKLFF.

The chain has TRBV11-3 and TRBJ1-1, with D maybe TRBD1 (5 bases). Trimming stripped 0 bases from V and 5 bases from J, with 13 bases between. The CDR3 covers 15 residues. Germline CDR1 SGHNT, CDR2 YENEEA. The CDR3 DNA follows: TGTGCCAGCAGCTTAGATAGCAGGGTCGGGACTGAAGCTTTCTTT. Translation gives CASSLDSRVGTEAFF.

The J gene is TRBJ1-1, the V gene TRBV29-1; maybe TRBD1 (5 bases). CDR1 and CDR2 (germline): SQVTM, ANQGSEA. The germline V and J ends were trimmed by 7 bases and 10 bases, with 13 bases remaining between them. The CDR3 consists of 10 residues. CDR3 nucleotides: TGCAGCGCCAAATTAAGGGGAGCTTTCTTT. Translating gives CSAKLRGAFF.

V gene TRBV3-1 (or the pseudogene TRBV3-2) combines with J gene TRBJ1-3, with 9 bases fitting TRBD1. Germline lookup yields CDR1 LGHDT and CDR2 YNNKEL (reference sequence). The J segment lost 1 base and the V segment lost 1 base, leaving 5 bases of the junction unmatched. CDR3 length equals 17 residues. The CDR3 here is CASSQGDRVVSGNTIYF. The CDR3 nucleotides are TGTGCCAGCAGCCAAGGGGACAGGGTAGTGTCTGGAAACACCATATATTTT.

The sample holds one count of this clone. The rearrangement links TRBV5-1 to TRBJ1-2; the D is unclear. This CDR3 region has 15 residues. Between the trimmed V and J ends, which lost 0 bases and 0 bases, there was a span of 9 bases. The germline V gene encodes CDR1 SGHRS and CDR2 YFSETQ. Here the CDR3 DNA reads TGCGCCAGCAGCTTGGGACCAGCAACTAACTATGGCTACACCTTC. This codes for CASSLGPATNYGYTF.

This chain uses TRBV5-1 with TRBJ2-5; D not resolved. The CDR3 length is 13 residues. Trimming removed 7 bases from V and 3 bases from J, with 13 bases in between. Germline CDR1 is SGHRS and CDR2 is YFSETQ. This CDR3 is CASYDGYEETQYF. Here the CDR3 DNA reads TGCGCCAGCTACGACGGATACGAAGAGACCCAGTACTTC.

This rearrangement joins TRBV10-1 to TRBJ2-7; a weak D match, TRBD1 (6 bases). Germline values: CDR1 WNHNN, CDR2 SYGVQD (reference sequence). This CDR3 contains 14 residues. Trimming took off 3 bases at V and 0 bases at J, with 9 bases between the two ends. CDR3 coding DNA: TGCGCCAGCAGTGAAAGGACAGACTCCTACGAGCAGTACTTC. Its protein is CASSERTDSYEQYF.

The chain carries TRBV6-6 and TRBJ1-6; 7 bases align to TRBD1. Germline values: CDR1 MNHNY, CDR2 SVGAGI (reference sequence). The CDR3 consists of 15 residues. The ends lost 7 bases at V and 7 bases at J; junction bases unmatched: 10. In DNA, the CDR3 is TGTGCCAGCACCTCTTCAGGGGGTAGGAATTCACCCCTCCACTTT. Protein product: CASTSSGGRNSPLHF.

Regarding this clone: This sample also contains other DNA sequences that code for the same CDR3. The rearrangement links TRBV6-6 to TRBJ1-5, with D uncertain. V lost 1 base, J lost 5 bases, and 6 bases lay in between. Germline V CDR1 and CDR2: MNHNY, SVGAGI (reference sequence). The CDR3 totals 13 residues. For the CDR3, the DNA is TGTGCCAGCAGTTACTTCGGAGATCAGCCCCAGCATTTT. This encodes CASSYFGDQPQHF.

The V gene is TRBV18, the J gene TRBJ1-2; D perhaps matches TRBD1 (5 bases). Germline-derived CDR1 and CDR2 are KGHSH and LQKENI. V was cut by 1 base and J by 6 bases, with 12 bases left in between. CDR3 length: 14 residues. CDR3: CASSPLNRGDGYTF. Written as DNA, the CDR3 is TGTGCCAGCTCACCACTAAATAGGGGAGATGGCTACACCTTC.

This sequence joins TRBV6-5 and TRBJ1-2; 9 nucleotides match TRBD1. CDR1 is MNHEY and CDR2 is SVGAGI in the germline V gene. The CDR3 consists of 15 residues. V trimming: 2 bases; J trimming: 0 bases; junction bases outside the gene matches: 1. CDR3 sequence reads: CASSYGDRANYGYTF. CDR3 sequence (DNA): TGTGCCAGCAGTTACGGGGACAGGGCTAACTATGGCTACACCTTC.

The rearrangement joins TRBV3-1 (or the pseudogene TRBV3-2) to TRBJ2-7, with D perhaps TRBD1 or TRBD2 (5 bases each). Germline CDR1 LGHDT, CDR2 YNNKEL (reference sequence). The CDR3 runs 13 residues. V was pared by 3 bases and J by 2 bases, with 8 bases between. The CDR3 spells CASSQGVPYEQYF. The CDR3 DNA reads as TGTGCCAGCAGCCAGGGGGTGCCCTACGAGCAGTACTTC.

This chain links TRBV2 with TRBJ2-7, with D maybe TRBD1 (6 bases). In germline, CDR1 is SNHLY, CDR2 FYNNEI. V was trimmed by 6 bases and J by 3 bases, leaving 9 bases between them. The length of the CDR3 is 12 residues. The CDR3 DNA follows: TGTGCCAGCAGCGACAGGAACTACGAGCAGTACTTC. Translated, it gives CASSDRNYEQYF.

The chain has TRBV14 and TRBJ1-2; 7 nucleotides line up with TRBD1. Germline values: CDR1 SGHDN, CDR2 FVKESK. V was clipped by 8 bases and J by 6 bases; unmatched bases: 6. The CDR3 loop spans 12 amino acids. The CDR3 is CASSGQFHGYTF. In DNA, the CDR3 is TGTGCCAGCTCGGGACAGTTTCATGGCTACACCTTC.

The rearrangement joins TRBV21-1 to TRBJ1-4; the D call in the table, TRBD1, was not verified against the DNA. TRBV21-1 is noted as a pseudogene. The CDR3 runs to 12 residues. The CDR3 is CASKQHNEKLFF. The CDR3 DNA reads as TGTGCCAGCAAACAGCATAATGAAAAACTGTTTTTT.

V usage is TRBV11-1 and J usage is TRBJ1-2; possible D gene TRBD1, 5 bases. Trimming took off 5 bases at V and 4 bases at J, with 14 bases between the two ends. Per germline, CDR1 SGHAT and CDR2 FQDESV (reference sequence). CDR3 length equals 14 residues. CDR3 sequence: CASSQRGTAYGYTF. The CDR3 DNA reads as TGTGCCAGCAGCCAACGAGGGACGGCCTATGGCTACACCTTC.